This TCR beta chain was captured by sequencing in a study of breast tumors, draining lymph nodes, adjacent tissues. Study-wide results and limits: Compared with lymph nodes, tumors were less diverse; compared with nontumor tissue, more. Tumor T cell lymph node origin was a supported hypothesis, not proven. Compared with basal-like, luminal-like tumors shared significantly more repertoire with nontumor tissue.

Breast cancer patients provided tissue from their axillary draining lymph nodes. CDR1 and CDR2 (germline): SGHTS, YDEGEE. V lost 4 bases to trimming and J lost 5 bases, with 15 bases between them. The CDR3 runs 14 residues. This clonotype appeared many times. Its cognate antigen is unknown. TCRdb processed the multiplex PCR reads anew with MiXCR; each CDR3 protein has one entry. Of tens of thousands of distinct CDR3 sequences in the sample, 25% to 35% are singletons; the top ten hold more than 8%. V is TRBV5-8 and J is TRBJ1-2; D is undetermined. The TCR comes from a female donor with breast cancer. Some clones in this sample may be carry-over from other donors' samples. Sequencing input: axillary lymph node tissue. CDR3 loop: CASSPGLVVYGYTF. The DNA for the CDR3 is TGTGCCAGCAGCCCCGGCCTGGTCGTGTATGGCTACACCTTC. Full variable domain (remainder filled in from reference TRBV5-8 and TRBJ1-2): EAGVTQSPTHLIKTRGQQATLRCSPISGHTSVYWYQQALGLGLQFLLWYDEGEERNRGNFPPRFSGRQFPNYSSELNVNALELEDSALYLCASSPGLVVYGYTFGSGTRLTVV.